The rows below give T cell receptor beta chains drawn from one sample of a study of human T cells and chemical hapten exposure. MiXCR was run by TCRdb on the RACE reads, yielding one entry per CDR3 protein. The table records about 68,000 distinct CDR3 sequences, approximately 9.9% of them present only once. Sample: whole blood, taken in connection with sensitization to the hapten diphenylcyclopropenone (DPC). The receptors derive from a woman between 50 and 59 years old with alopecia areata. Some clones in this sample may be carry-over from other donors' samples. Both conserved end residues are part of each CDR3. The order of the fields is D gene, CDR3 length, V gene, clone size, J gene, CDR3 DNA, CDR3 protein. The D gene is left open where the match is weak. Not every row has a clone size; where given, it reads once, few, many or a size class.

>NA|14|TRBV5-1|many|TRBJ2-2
TGCGCCAGCAGCTTGCCACACACCACCGGGGAGCTGTTTTTT
CASSLPHTTGELFF
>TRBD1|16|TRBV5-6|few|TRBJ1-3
TGTGCCAGCAGCTTGTGGCAGGGGGCCGCGAGAAACACCATATATTTT
CASSLWQGAARNTIYF
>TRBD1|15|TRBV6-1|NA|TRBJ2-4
TGTGCCAGCAGTCCCGACAGGGTAACCAAAAACATTCAGTACTTC
CASSPDRVTKNIQYF
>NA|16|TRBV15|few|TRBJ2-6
TGTGCCACCAGCTTAATCCAGGGAACTGGGGCCAACGTCCTGACTTTC
CATSLIQGTGANVLTF
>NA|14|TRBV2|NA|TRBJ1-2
TGTGCCACTTTAAGGGAACAGGGCGGCTATGGCTACACCTTC
CATLREQGGYGYTF
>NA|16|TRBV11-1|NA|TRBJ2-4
TGTGCCAGCAGCTCCGACGCCGGTCTAGCCAAAAACATTCAGTACTTC
CASSSDAGLAKNIQYF
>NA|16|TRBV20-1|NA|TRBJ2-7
TGCAGTGCTAGAGAAAGTGGCAGGGGTGATACCTACGAGCAGTACTTC
CSARESGRGDTYEQYF
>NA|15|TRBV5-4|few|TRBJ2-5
TGTGCCAGCAGCTTGCGCCATCACACGCAAGAGACCCAGTACTTC
CASSLRHHTQETQYF
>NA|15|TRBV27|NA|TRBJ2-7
TGTGCCAGCAGACGCTCTACTAATTTCCCCTACGAGCAGTACTTC
CASRRSTNFPYEQYF
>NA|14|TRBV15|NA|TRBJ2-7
TGTGCCACCAGCAGAGATGACCAAACTTCCGAGCAGTACTTC
CATSRDDQTSEQYF
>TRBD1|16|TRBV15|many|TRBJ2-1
TGTGCCACCAGCCCTGGCAAGGACAGGGGACAAAACGAGCAGTTCTTC
CATSPGKDRGQNEQFF
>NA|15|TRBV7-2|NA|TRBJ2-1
TGTGCCAGCAGCTTAAGCGTCCTCCACTACAATGAGCAGTTCTTC
CASSLSVLHYNEQFF
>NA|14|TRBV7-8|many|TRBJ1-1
TGTGCCAGCAGCTTAATGCCGGGACCCGTTGAAGCTTTCTTT
CASSLMPGPVEAFF
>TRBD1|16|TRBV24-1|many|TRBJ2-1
TGTGCCACCAGTGATTCGTCGACAGGGGCCTACAATGAGCAGTTCTTC
CATSDSSTGAYNEQFF
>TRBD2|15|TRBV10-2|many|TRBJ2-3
TGCGCCAGCAGTGAGACGACTAGCGGCACAGATACGCAGTATTTT
CASSETTSGTDTQYF
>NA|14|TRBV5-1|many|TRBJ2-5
TGCGCCAGCAGCTTCTTGACGGCGAGAGAGACCCAGTACTTC
CASSFLTARETQYF
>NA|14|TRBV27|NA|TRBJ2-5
TGTGCCAGCAGTTTAGTGGCAGACCAAGAGACCCAGTACTTC
CASSLVADQETQYF
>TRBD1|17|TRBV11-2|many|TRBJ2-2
TGTGCCAGCAGCTTAGGGGGACAGGCCTTACGGTCCGGGGAGCTGTTTTTT
CASSLGGQALRSGELFF
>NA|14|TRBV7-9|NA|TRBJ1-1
TGTGCCAGCAGCTTAGAACAGAAGAACACTGAAGCTTTCTTT
CASSLEQKNTEAFF
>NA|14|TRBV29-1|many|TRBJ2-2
TGCAGCGTTGAAGTTTTGACAAGCCCCGGGGAGCTGTTTTTT
CSVEVLTSPGELFF
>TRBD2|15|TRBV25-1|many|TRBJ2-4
TGTGCCAGCAGTGCGTCGGGACTAGCGGAAAACATTCAGTACTTC
CASSASGLAENIQYF
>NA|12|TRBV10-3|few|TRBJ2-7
TGTGCCATCGGTGACAAATCCTACGAGCAGTACTTC
CAIGDKSYEQYF
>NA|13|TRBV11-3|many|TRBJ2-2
TGTGCCAGCAGCTTACTAAGCACCGGGGAGCTGTTTTTT
CASSLLSTGELFF
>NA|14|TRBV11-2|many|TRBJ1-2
TGTGCCAGCAGCTTAGGGAGGACGTCCTATGGCTACACCTTC
CASSLGRTSYGYTF
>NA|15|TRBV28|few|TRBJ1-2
TGTGCCAGCACCACTCCCTTCGGGGGAGACTATGGCTACACCTTC
CASTTPFGGDYGYTF
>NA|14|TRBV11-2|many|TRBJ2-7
TGTGCCAGCAGCCCTGGGACGGTCCCCTACGAGCAGTACTTC
CASSPGTVPYEQYF
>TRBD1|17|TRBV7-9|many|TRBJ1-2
TGTGCCAGCAGCAACCGGGCCAACAGGGGGCAAGACTATGGCTACACCTTC
CASSNRANRGQDYGYTF
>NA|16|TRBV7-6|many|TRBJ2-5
TGTGCCAGCAGCTTAGTCCCGTTGGCGCGCCAAGAGACCCAGTACTTC
CASSLVPLARQETQYF
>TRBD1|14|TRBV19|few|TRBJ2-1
TGTGCCAGTAGGTTGACAGGGTTCCTCAATGAGCAGTTCTTC
CASRLTGFLNEQFF
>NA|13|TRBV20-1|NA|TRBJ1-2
TGCAGTGCTAGAGAACCTAGGTTCTATGGCTACACCTTC
CSAREPRFYGYTF
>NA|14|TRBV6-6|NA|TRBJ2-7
TGTGCCAGCAGTTACGGGCAGATGGCCTACGAGCAGTACTTC
CASSYGQMAYEQYF
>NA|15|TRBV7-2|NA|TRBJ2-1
TGTGCCAGCAGTTCCGTCAGGAGCTCCTACAATGAGCAGTTCTTC
CASSSVRSSYNEQFF
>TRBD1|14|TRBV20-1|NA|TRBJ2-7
TGCAGTGCCGAGGCCGGGACAGGGGGCTACGAGCAGTACTTC
CSAEAGTGGYEQYF
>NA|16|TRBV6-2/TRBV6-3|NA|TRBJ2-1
TGTGCCAGCAGTTCATTTAGCGTCAACTCCTACAATGAGCAGTTCTTC
CASSSFSVNSYNEQFF
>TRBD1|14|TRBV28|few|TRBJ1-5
TGTGCCACTACGGGACAGGGGGCCGTTCAGCCCCAGCATTTT
CATTGQGAVQPQHF
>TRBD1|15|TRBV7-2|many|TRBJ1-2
TGTGCCAGCAGCCCCACCGTGGGACAGGGGTATGGCTACACCTTC
CASSPTVGQGYGYTF
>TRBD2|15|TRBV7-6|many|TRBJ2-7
TGTGCCAGCAGCCCTAGCGGGAGCTCCTCCTACGAGCAGTACTTC
CASSPSGSSSYEQYF
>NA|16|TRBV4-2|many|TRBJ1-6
TGTGCCAGCAGCCAAGATTTGGCCAGGCCTAATTCACCCCTCCACTTT
CASSQDLARPNSPLHF
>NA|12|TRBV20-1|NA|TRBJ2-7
TGCAGTGCTGGACCAGACGGCTACGAGCAGTACTTC
CSAGPDGYEQYF
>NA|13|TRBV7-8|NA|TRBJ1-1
TGTGCCAGCAGCTTTCTCAGGAACACTGAAGCTTTCTTT
CASSFLRNTEAFF
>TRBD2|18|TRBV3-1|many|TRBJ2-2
TGTGCCAGCAGCCAAGATCCCCGACTAGCGGGAAGCACCGGGGAGCTGTTTTTT
CASSQDPRLAGSTGELFF
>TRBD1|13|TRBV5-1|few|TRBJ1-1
TGCGCCAGCAGACCGCTTGACAGGGGCCGGGCTTTCTTT
CASRPLDRGRAFF
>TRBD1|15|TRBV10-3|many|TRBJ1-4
TGTGCCATCAGTAAGGGACAGAGCACTAATGAAAAACTGTTTTTT
CAISKGQSTNEKLFF
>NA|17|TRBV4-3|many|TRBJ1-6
TGCGCCAGCAGCCAAGAGACAGAAAGCTCCTATAATTCACCCCTCCACTTT
CASSQETESSYNSPLHF
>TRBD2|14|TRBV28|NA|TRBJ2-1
TGTGCCAGCATACGAGCGGGGGCCTACAATGAGCAGTTCTTC
CASIRAGAYNEQFF
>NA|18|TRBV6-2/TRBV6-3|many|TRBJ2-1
TGTGCCAGCAGTTACGGGGGGCATTTTACGAGCTCCTACAATGAGCAGTTCTTC
CASSYGGHFTSSYNEQFF
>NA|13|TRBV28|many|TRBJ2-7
TGTGCCAGCAGGCCCACACCCTCCTACGAGCAGTACTTC
CASRPTPSYEQYF
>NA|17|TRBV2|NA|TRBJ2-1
TGTGCCAGCAGTGAACGGGCGCTAGCGAACTCCTACAATGAGCAGTTCTTC
CASSERALANSYNEQFF
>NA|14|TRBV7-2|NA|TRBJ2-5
TGTGCCAGCAGCTTAGCGGCGACAGAAGAGACCCAGTACTTC
CASSLAATEETQYF
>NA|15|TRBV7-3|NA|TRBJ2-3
TGTGCCAGCAGCTTCACTAGCTCAAGCACAGATACGCAGTATTTT
CASSFTSSSTDTQYF
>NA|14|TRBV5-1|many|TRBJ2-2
TGCGCCAGCACAGGGTCGGGAGACACCGGGGAGCTGTTTTTT
CASTGSGDTGELFF
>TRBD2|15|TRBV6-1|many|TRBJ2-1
TGTGCCAGCAGTGACAGGAGCGGGAGCTTGAATGAGCAGTTCTTC
CASSDRSGSLNEQFF
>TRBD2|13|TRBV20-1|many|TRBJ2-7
TGCAGTGCCTCGGTAGCGGGAGGGTTCGAGCAGTACTTC
CSASVAGGFEQYF